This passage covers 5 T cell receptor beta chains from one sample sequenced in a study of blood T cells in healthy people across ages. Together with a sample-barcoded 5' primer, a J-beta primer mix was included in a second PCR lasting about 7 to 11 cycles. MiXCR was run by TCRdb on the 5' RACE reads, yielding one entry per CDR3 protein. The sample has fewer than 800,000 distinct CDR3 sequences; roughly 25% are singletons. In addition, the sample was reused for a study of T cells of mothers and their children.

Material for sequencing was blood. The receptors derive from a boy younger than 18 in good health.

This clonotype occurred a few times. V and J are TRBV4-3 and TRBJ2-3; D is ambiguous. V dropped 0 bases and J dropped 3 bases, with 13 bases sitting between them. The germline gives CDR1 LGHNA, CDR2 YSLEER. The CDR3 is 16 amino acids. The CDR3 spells CASSQEPSIGTDTQYF. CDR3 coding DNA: TGCGCCAGCAGCCAAGAACCTTCCATTGGGACAGATACGCAGTATTTT.

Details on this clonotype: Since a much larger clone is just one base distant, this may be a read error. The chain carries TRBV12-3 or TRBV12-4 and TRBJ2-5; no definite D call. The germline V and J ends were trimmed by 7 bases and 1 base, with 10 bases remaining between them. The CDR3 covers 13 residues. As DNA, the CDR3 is TGTGCCAGCACCAAAGACCTCCAAGAGACCCAGTACTTC. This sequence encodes CASTKDLQETQYF.

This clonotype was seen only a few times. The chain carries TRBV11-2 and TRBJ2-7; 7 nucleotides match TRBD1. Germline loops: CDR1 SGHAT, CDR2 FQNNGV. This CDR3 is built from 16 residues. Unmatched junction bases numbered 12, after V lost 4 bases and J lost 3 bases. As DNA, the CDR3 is TGTGCCAGCAGCTCCACAGGGGCTGATGAAATCTACGAGCAGTACTTC. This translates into CASSSTGADEIYEQYF.

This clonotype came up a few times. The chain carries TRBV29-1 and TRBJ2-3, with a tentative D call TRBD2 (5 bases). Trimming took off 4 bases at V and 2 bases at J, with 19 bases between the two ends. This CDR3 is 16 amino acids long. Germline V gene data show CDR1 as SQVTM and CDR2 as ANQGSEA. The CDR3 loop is CSVVVSGNLYTDTQYF. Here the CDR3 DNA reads TGCAGCGTTGTTGTCAGCGGAAACCTTTACACAGATACGCAGTATTTT.

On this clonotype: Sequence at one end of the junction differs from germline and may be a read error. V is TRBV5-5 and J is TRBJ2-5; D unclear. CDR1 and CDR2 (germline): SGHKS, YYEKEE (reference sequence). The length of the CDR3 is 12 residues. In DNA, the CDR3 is TGTGCCAGCAGCCCGAACGGAGAGACCCTGTACTTC. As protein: CASSPNGETLYF.